Each of the 5 T cell receptor beta chains below was sequenced from the same sample in a study of blood T cell repertoires in COVID-19. Clones were sequenced by immunoSEQ multiplex PCR, and TCRdb holds only the in-frame ones, with some missing. The table lists over 120,000 clones, around nine tenths of them singletons. The sample consisted of peripheral blood. The receptor set was obtained from a woman in her fifties or sixties with active or convalescent COVID-19.

The rearrangement joins TRBV20-1 to TRBJ2-1, with D unresolved. The CDR3 runs 11 residues. Looked up from germline, CDR1 is DFQATT and CDR2 is SNEGSKA (reference sequence). V was shortened by 6 bases and J by 3 bases, with 6 bases between the two germline ends. CDR3 loop: CSARGYNEQFF. The CDR3 DNA is TGCAGTGCGCGCGGCTACAATGAGCAGTTCTTC.

This rearrangement joins TRBV7-2 to TRBJ1-2; D unclear. V gave up 1 base and J gave up 5 bases, with 14 bases separating them. Germline V lookup: CDR1 SGHTA, CDR2 FQGNSA. The CDR3 is made up of 15 amino acids. The CDR3 loop is CASSLVFAVEYGYTF. The CDR3 nucleotides read TGTGCCAGCAGCTTAGTCTTTGCGGTAGAGTATGGCTACACCTTC.

The chain joins TRBV19 to TRBJ2-3; D call uncertain. Trimming removed 6 bases from V and 1 base from J, with 11 bases in between. Germline V CDR1 and CDR2: LNHDA, SQIVND (reference sequence). The CDR3 consists of 14 residues. CDR3 amino acids: CASRYSRGTDTQYF. Written as DNA, the CDR3 is TGTGCCAGTAGGTACAGCCGAGGCACAGATACGCAGTATTTT.

The chain recombines TRBV9 with TRBJ2-1, with 7 nucleotides matching TRBD2. Trimming took 0 bases from V and 6 from J; bases not matched to a gene: 6. CDR1 is SGDLS, CDR2 YYNGEE, per germline. CDR3 length: 15 residues. The CDR3: CASSVGVAGSNEQFF. The CDR3 region has the DNA TGTGCCAGCAGCGTAGGGGTAGCGGGTTCCAATGAGCAGTTCTTC.

This clone came up once. This CDR3 is CASSQDRAGYGYTF. DNA of the CDR3: TGTGCCAGCAGCCAAGATCGCGCAGGCTATGGCTACACCTTC. This sequence joins TRBV14 and TRBJ1-2, with D unresolved. Germline-derived CDR1 and CDR2 are SGHDN and FVKESK. Deletions cut 0 bases from V and 4 bases from J, with 9 bases between. The CDR3 runs to 14 residues.